This T cell receptor beta chain was observed in a study of blood T cell repertoires in COVID-19. Study-level background: Researchers got acute and convalescent COVID-19 samples from the United States, Italy and Spain. T cells, B-cell-depleted T cells, or PBMCs provided the cDNA or gDNA that served as material.

The CDR3 is 15 residues long. Trimming removed 8 bases from V and 8 bases from J, with 22 bases in between. The germline CDR1 and CDR2 sequences are LNHDA and SQIVND (reference sequence). Seattle enrolled patients during active infection and tracked them longitudinally. Authors' methods: Estimates of nucleated cell counts were drawn from the amplification of reference gene primers. Using immunoSEQ multiplex PCR, the repertoire was profiled, and TCRdb retains in-frame clones only, with some absent. That table is the source of V, J and clone size, and D and trimming were worked out from the DNA. The data contain approximately 200,000 clones, 85% to 90% of them seen just once; the ten biggest clones take up 15% to 20%.

This rearrangement joins TRBV19 to TRBJ2-1; D not certain. The source is a person aged 65 to 85 with COVID-19, enrolled during active disease. Sequenced input: peripheral blood. In DNA form, the CDR3 reads TGTGCCAGTCGCCCCCCAACAGTTTATAACGATGAGCAGTTCTTC. It specifies CASRPPTVYNDEQFF.